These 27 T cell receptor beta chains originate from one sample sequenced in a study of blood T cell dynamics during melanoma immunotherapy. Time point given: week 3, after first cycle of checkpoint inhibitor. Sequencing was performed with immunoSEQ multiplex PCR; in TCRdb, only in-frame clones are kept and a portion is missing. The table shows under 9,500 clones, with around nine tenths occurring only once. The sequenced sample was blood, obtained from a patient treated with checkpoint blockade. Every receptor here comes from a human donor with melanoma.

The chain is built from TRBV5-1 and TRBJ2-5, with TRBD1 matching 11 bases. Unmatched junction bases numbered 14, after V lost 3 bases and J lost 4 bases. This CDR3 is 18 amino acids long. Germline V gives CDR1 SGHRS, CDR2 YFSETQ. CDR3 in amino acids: CASSWRWTGGLERETQYF. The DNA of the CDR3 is TGCGCCAGCAGCTGGAGGTGGACAGGGGGCCTAGAGCGAGAGACCCAGTACTTC. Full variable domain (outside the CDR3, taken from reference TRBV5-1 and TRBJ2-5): KAGVTQTPRYLIKTRGQQVTLSCSPISGHRSVSWYQQTPGQGLQFLFEYFSETQRNKGNFPGRFSGRQFSNSRSEMNVSTLELGDSALYLCASSWRWTGGLERETQYFGPGTRLLVL.

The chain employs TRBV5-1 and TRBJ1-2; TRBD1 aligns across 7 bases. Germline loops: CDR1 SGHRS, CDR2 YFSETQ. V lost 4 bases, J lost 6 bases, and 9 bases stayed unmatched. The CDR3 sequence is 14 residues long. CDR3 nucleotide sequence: TGCGCCAGCAGCCCCCCGACAGGGAGTGATGGCTACACCTTC. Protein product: CASSPPTGSDGYTF.

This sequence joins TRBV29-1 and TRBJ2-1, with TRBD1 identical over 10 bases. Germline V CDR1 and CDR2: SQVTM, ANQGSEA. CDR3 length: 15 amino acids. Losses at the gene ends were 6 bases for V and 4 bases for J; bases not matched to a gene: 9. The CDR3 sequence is CSVEGDRGDYNEQFF. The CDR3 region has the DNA TGCAGCGTCGAGGGGGACAGGGGTGATTACAATGAGCAGTTCTTC.

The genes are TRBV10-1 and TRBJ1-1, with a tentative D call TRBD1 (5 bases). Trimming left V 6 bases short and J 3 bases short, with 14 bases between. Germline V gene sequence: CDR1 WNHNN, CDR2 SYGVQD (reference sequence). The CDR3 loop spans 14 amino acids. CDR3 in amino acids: CASRRSGADTEAFF. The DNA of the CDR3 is TGCGCCAGCAGGCGATCCGGGGCGGACACTGAAGCTTTCTTT.

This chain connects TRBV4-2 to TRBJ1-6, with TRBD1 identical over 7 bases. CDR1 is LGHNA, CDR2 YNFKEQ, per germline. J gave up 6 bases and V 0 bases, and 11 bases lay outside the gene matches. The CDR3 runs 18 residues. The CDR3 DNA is TGTGCCAGCAGCCAAGATAGTTTCGGGCAGGGGGGTAATTCACCCCTCCACTTT. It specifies CASSQDSFGQGGNSPLHF.

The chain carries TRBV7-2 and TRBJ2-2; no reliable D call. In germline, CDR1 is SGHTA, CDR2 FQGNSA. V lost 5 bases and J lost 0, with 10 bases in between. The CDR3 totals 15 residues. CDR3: CASSPGRANTGELFF. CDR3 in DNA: TGTGCCAGCAGCCCCGGCCGGGCGAACACCGGGGAGCTGTTTTTT.

CDR3 region: CASRSGDYEKLFF. CDR3 DNA sequence: TGTGCCAGCCGATCCGGGGATTATGAAAAACTGTTTTTT. J is TRBJ1-4 and V is TRBV27; D gene unclear. Germline CDR1 reads MNHEY; CDR2 reads SMNVEV (reference sequence). The length of the CDR3 is 13 residues. The V end lost 8 bases, the J end lost 6 bases, and 13 bases lay between the germline ends.

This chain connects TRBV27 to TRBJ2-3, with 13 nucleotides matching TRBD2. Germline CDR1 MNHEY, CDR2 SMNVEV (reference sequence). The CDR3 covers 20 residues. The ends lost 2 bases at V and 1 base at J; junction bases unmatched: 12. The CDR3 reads CASSLRLGRTSGRRTDTQYF. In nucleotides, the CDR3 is TGTGCCAGCAGTTTAAGGTTAGGTAGGACTAGCGGGAGACGCACAGATACGCAGTATTTT.

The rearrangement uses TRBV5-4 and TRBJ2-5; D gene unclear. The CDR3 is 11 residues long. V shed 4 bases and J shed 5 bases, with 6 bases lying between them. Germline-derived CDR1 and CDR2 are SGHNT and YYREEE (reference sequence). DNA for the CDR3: TGTGCCAGCAGCACGACGGAGACCCAGTACTTC. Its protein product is CASSTTETQYF.

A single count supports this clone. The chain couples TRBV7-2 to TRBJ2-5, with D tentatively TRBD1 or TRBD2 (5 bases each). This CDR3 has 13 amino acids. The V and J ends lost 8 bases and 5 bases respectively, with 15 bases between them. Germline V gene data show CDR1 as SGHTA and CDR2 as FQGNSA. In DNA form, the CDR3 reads TGTGCCAGCTCTTGGGGGTTTACGGAGACCCAGTACTTC. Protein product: CASSWGFTETQYF.

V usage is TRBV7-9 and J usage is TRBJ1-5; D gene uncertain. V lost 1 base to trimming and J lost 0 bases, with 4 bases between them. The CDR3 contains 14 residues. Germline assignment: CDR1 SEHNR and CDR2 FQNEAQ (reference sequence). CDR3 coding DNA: TGTGCCAGCAGCTTAGGGCCTAGCAATCAGCCCCAGCATTTT. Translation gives CASSLGPSNQPQHF.

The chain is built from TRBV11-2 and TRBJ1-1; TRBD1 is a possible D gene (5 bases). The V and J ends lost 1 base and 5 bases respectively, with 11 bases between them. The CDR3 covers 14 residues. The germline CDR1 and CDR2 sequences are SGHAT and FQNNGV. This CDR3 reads CASSLVGGGTEAFF. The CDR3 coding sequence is TGTGCCAGCAGCTTAGTTGGGGGGGGGACTGAAGCTTTCTTT.

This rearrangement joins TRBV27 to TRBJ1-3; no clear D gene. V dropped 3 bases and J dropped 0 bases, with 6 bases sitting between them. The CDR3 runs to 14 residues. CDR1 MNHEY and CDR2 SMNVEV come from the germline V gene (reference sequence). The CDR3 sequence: CASSFRSSGNTIYF. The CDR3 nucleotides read TGTGCCAGCAGTTTTCGGTCCTCTGGAAACACCATATATTTT.

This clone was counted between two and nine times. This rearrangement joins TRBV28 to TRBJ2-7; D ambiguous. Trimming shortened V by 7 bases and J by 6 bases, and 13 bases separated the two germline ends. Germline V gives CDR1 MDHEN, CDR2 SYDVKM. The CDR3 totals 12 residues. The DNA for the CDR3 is TGTGCCAGCAAAGAACTGTTTGGCGAGCAGTACTTC. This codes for CASKELFGEQYF.

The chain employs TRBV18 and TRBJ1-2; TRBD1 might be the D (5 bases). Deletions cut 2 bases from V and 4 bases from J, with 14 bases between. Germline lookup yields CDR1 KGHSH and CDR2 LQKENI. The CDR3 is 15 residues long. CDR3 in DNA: TGTGCCAGCTCACCAGGGGACGGCCTCGCCTATGGCTACACCTTC. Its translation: CASSPGDGLAYGYTF. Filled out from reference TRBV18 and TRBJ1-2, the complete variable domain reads NAGVMQNPRHLVRRRGQEARLRCSPMKGHSHVYWYRQLPEEGLKFMVYLQKENIIDESGMPKERFSAEFPKEGPSILRIQQVVRGDSAAYFCASSPGDGLAYGYTFGSGTRLTVV.

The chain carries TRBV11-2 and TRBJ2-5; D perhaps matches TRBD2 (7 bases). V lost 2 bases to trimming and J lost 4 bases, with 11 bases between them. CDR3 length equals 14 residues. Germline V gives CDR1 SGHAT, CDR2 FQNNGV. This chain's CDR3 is CASSLTRGAETQYF. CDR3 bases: TGTGCCAGCAGCTTAACCCGGGGGGCAGAGACCCAGTACTTC.

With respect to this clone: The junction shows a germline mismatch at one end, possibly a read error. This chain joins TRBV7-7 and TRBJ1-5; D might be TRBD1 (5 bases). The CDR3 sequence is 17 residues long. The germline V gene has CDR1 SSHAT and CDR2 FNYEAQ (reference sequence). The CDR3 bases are TGTGCTAGCAGCTTAGATTTCCAGGGACCCCTCAATCAGCCCCAGCATTTT. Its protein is CASSLDFQGPLNQPQHF.

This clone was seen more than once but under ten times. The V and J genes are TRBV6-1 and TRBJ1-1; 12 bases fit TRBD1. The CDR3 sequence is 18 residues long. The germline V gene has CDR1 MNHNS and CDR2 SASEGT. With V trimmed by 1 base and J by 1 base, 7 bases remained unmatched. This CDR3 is CASSEEPWDRGPNTEAFF. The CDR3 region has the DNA TGTGCCAGCAGTGAAGAACCCTGGGACAGGGGGCCGAACACTGAAGCTTTCTTT.

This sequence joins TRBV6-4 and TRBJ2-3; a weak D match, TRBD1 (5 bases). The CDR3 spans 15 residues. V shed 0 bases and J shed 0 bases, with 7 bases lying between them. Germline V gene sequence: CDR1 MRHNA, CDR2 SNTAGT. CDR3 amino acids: CASSDSAGSTDTQYF. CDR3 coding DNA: TGTGCCAGCAGTGACTCGGCAGGGAGCACAGATACGCAGTATTTT.

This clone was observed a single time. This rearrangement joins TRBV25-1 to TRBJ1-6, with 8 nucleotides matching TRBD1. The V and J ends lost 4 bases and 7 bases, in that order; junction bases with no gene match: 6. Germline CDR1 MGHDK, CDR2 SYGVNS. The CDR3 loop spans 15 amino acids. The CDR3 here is CASSGWTGQNSPLHF. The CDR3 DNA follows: TGTGCCAGCAGTGGGTGGACAGGGCAAAATTCACCCCTCCACTTT.

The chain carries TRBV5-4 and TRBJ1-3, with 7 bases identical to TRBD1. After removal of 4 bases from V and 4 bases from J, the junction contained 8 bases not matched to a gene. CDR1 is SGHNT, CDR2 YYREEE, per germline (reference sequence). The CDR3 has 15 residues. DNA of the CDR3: TGTGCCAGCAGCACCCAACAGGGGCAAGGAAACACCATATATTTT. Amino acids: CASSTQQGQGNTIYF.

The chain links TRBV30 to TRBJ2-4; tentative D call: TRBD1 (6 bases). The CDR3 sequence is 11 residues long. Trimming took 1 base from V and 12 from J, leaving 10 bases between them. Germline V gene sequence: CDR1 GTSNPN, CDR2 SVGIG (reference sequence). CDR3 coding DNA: TGTGCCTGGAGTGAGACAGGTGCTCAGTACTTC. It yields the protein CAWSETGAQYF. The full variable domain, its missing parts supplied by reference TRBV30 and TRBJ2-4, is SQTIHQWPATLVQPVGSPLSLECTVEGTSNPNLYWYRQAAGRGLQLLFYSVGIGQISSEVPQNLSASRPQDRQFILSSKKLLLSDSGFYLCAWSETGAQYFGAGTRLSVL.

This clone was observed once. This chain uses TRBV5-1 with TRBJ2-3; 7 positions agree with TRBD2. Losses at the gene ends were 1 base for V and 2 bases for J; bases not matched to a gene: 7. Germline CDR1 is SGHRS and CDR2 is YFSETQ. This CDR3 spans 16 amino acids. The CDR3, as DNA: TGCGCCAGCAGCTTGAACCTAGCGGACACCACAGATACGCAGTATTTT. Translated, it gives CASSLNLADTTDTQYF.

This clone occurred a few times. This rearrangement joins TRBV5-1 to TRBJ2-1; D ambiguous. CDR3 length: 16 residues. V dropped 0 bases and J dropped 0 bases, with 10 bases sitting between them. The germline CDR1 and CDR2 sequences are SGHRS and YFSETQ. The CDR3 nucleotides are TGCGCCAGCAGCTTGGAGGTTTCTAGCTCCTACAATGAGCAGTTCTTC. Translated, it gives CASSLEVSSSYNEQFF.

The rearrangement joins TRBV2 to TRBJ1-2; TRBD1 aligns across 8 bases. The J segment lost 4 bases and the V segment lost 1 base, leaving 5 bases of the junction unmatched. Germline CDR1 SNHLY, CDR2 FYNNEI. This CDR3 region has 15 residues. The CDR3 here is CASSEGDRWGYGYTF. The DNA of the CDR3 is TGTGCCAGCAGTGAAGGGGACAGGTGGGGCTATGGCTACACCTTC. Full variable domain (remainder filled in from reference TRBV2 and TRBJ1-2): EPEVTQTPSHQVTQMGQEVILRCVPISNHLYFYWYRQILGQKVEFLVSFYNNEISEKSEIFDDQFSVERPDGSNFTLKIRSTKLEDSAMYFCASSEGDRWGYGYTFGSGTRLTVV.

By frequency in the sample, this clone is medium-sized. CDR3 sequence: CASSPPRPDEQYF. The CDR3 coding sequence is TGTGCCAGCTCACCACCCCGCCCGGACGAGCAGTACTTC. The V call is TRBV18, the J call TRBJ2-7; unclear D gene. CDR3 length: 13 residues. Germline V gene lookup returns CDR1 KGHSH and CDR2 LQKENI. The V gene lost 0 bases and the J gene lost 5 bases, with 8 bases spanning the gap.

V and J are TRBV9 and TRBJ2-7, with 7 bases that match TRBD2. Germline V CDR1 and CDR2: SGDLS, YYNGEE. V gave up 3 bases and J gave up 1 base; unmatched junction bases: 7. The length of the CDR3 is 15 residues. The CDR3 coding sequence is TGTGCCAGCAGCGGGGGGGGTACCCCTTCCTACGAGCAGTACTTC. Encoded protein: CASSGGGTPSYEQYF.